These T cell receptor beta chains were read from a single sample in a study of TIL therapy for anti-PD-1-resistant metastatic lung cancer. Repertoires were generated with immunoSEQ multiplex PCR, while TCRdb's copy carries only in-frame clones and drops some. The data contain more than 5,000 clones, around 60% of them seen just once; the ten biggest clones take up around 5.7%. The specimen comprised tumor tissue, sampled at baseline. The receptor set was obtained from a person between 25 and 80 years old with non-small cell lung cancer. Each CDR3 is given with its conserved first and last residue. The order of the fields is CDR3 protein, CDR3 DNA, V gene, clone size, D gene, J gene. D genes are given only for firm matches. The listing skips clone size in some rows; elsewhere it reads once, few, many or a size class.

CASRWGADTEAFF TGTGCCAGCAGGTGGGGGGCGGACACTGAAGCTTTCTTT TRBV7-9 . . TRBJ1-1
CASSPTGGSNSPLHF TGTGCCAGCTCACCCACAGGGGGCAGTAATTCACCCCTCCACTTT TRBV18 few TRBD1 TRBJ1-6
CASSLVVRDNEQFF TGTGCCAGCAGCTTAGTTGTGCGGGACAATGAGCAGTTCTTC TRBV5-8 . . TRBJ2-1
CASSDGGAYEQYF TGCGCCAGCAGTGACGGGGGGGCCTACGAGCAGTACTTC TRBV10-2 once TRBD2 TRBJ2-7
CASSSLGQPENIQYF TGTGCCAGCAGCTCGTTGGGACAGCCAGAAAACATTCAGTACTTC TRBV7-8 . TRBD1 TRBJ2-4
CASSFSTAGLEQYF TGTGCCAGCAGTTTTTCGACTGCCGGCCTCGAGCAGTACTTC TRBV27 . . TRBJ2-7
CASRGDTTNTGELFF TGCGCCAGCAGGGGGGACACAACGAACACCGGGGAGCTGTTTTTT TRBV5-1 . . TRBJ2-2
CASRNRAPQHF TGTGCCAGCAGAAATAGGGCGCCCCAGCATTTT TRBV6-6 . . TRBJ1-5
CASSLLSPGQGDYEQYF TGTGCCAGCAGCTTACTCTCCCCGGGACAGGGGGACTACGAGCAGTACTTC TRBV7-8 few TRBD1 TRBJ2-7
CASSGLRRSLHF TGTGCCTCCTCGGGATTAAGGAGATCCCTCCACTTT TRBV30 . . TRBJ1-6
CASSGGQLPNTGELFF TGTGCCAGCAGTGGGGGACAACTCCCGAACACCGGGGAGCTGTTTTTT TRBV28 . . TRBJ2-2
CASSPRPSNEKLFF TGTGCCAGCTCACCACGGCCGTCTAATGAAAAACTGTTTTTT TRBV18 . . TRBJ1-4
CAREDRTGTEAFF TGTGCCAGAGAGGACAGGACGGGCACTGAAGCTTTCTTT TRBV2 medium-sized TRBD1 TRBJ1-1
CASSPSGGLYEQYF TGTGCCAGCAGTCCCAGCGGGGGCCTCTACGAGCAGTACTTC TRBV3-1/TRBV3-2 . TRBD2 TRBJ2-7
CASSSTGGTGNTIYF TGTGCCAGCAGCAGTACAGGGGGCACTGGAAACACCATATATTTT TRBV9 few TRBD1 TRBJ1-3
CSAVRDGGYTF TGCAGTGCTGTACGGGACGGTGGCTACACCTTC TRBV20-1 . . TRBJ1-2
CASNPTGGVYNSPLHF TGTGCCAGCAACCCGACAGGGGGCGTCTATAATTCACCCCTCCACTTT TRBV28 . TRBD1 TRBJ1-6
CASSLVGSGHEQFF TGTGCCAGCAGCTTAGTTGGTTCAGGTCATGAGCAGTTCTTC TRBV7-2 . . TRBJ2-1
CASSLGLRTAFF TGTGCCAGCAGTTTAGGCTTGAGGACGGCTTTCTTT TRBV28 few . TRBJ1-1
CASSQESRGIDKIF TGTGCCAGCAGCCAAGAATCCAGGGGGATTGATAAAATCTTC TRBV3-1/TRBV3-2 . TRBD1 TRBJ1-2
CASSPTFGGTGGREDTQYF TGTGCCAGCAGCCCCACATTCGGCGGGACAGGGGGCCGGGAGGATACGCAGTATTTT TRBV5-4 few TRBD1 TRBJ2-3
CASSRKIRPGQGSNQPQHF TGTGCCAGCAGTCGCAAGATTAGGCCCGGACAGGGTAGCAATCAGCCCCAGCATTTT TRBV6-2/TRBV6-3 . TRBD1 TRBJ1-5
CASSQWGGGGTDTQYF TGTGCCAGCAGCCAGTGGGGGGGTGGAGGCACAGATACGCAGTATTTT TRBV7-3 . TRBD2 TRBJ2-3
CASSSGGGYNEQFF TGTGCCAGTAGTTCGGGGGGGGGATACAATGAGCAGTTCTTC TRBV19 once TRBD2 TRBJ2-1
CASRLAGDNEQFF TGTGCCTCGCGACTAGCGGGAGACAATGAGCAGTTCTTC TRBV10-3 . TRBD2 TRBJ2-1
CASRPAGGLAGVNEQFF TGTGCCAGCAGACCCGCCGGTGGACTAGCGGGAGTGAATGAGCAGTTCTTC TRBV5-4 . TRBD2 TRBJ2-1
CASSVNRQRPREQFF TGCGCCAGCAGTGTGAATCGGCAGCGTCCCCGGGAGCAGTTCTTC TRBV10-1 once . TRBJ2-1
CASSYGASGYTDTQYF TGTGCCAGCAGTTACGGGGCTAGCGGGTACACAGATACGCAGTATTTT TRBV6-5 . TRBD2 TRBJ2-3
CASSPGLAGGVDEQFF TGTGCCAGCAGCCCGGGACTAGCGGGAGGGGTAGATGAGCAGTTCTTC TRBV7-6 . TRBD2 TRBJ2-1
CASSPLSETLNEKLFF TGTGCCAGCTCACCCCTTTCCGAGACCCTTAATGAAAAACTGTTTTTT TRBV18 . . TRBJ1-4
CASRPQGAEGTYGYTF TGTGCCAGCAGACCACAGGGGGCTGAGGGTACCTATGGCTACACCTTC TRBV7-9 few TRBD1 TRBJ1-2
CATSDLRVSTDTQYF TGTGCCACCAGTGATTTGCGGGTAAGCACAGATACGCAGTATTTT TRBV24-1 . . TRBJ2-3
CASSSRLGGYTF TGTGCCAGCAGTTCCAGGTTAGGGGGCTACACCTTC TRBV28 . . TRBJ1-2